This T cell receptor (beta chain) comes out of a study of cytomegalovirus exposure and HLA in healthy donors. Study details: The same platform was used for the roughly 130 validation repertoires and the roughly 600 first-cohort repertoires, a later analysis reported. Study-wide points: Most sequenced TCRs were rare (though some public TCRs occurred in many donors).

Profiling relied on immunoSEQ multiplex PCR, and the TCRdb table lists in-frame clones only, not all of them. In the table there are about 360,000 clones, roughly 88% of which are singletons. Comments on this clone: Antigen unknown.

CDR1 MDHEN and CDR2 SYDVKM come from the germline V gene. CDR3 length: 14 residues. Sequencing input: PBMCs. This rearrangement joins TRBV28 to TRBJ2-5; D not resolved. Gene TRBJ2-7 matches the end of the DNA better, so the J call may be wrong. This sequence originates from a woman aged 18-30 years in good health and CMV-seronegative. CDR3 in amino acids: CASSITPPTYEQYF. The CDR3 nucleotides are TGTGCCAGCAGTATTACTCCGCCTACCTACGAGCAGTACTTC.